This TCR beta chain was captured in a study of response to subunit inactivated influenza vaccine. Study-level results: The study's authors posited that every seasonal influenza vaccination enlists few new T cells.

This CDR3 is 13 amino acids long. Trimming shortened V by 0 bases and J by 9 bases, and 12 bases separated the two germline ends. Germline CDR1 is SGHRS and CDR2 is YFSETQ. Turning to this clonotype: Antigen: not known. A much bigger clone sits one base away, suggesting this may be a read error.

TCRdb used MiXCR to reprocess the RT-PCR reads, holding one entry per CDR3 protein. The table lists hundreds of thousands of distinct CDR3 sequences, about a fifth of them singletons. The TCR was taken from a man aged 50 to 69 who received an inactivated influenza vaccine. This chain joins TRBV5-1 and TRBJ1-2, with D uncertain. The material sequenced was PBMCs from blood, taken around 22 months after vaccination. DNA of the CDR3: TGCGCCAGCAGCTTGGAGGTATCCGGCTGCTACACCTTC. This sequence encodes CASSLEVSGCYTF. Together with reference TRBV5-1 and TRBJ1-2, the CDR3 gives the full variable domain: KAGVTQTPRYLIKTRGQQVTLSCSPISGHRSVSWYQQTPGQGLQFLFEYFSETQRNKGNFPGRFSGRQFSNSRSEMNVSTLELGDSALYLCASSLEVSGCYTFGSGTRLTVV.